The sequence of this T cell receptor (beta chain) was determined in a study of blood T cell repertoires in COVID-19. The wider study: Donors in the United States, Italy and Spain gave samples during acute or convalescent COVID-19.

The CDR3 length is 14 residues. The V gene's germline CDR1 is KGHSH and CDR2 LQKENI. The V and J ends lost 1 base and 6 bases respectively, with 12 bases between them. Under the authors' procedure: Researchers report that nucleated cell counts were estimated from reference gene primer amplification. The protocol was immunoSEQ multiplex PCR, while the TCRdb copy is restricted to in-frame clones and leaves out a portion. The V and J calls and the clone size are those of that table, but D and trimming were determined from the DNA. Among some 100,000 clones listed, about nine tenths were seen once. Specimen: peripheral blood. V gene TRBV18 combines with J gene TRBJ1-1; D possibly corresponds to TRBD1 (5 bases). This receptor was taken from a man aged 50 to 59 with active COVID-19. The CDR3 DNA reads as TGTGCCAGCTCACCACAAGCGACAGTCCCTGAAGCTTTCTTT. Translation gives CASSPQATVPEAFF.